This T cell receptor (beta chain) emerged from a study of a mutant IDH1 vaccine in newly diagnosed glioma. For the study at large: In weeks 1, 3, 5, 7, 11, 15, 19 and 23, patients were immunized, eight times in all. Receipt of radiotherapy, temozolomide, or both preceded the study, and most received both. Patients got their first vaccination 4-6 weeks after radiotherapy alone, or with temozolomide cycles.

V lost 0 bases, J lost 0 bases, and 11 bases lay in between. The CDR3 has 17 residues. The V gene's germline CDR1 is SGHAT and CDR2 FQNNGV. Whole-study results and caveats: Among top peripheral T cell clonotypes, changes seemed unrelated to pseudoprogression.

Of note for this clone: Its antigen is unknown.

The table came from immunoSEQ multiplex PCR; TCRdb's copy has only in-frame clones and leaves some out. The data contain tens of thousands of clones, approximately 70% of them seen just once; the ten biggest clones take up about 11%. Time point of the sample: week 11, during vaccination. Doses of 300 ug of mutant IDH1 20-mer peptide were given with topical imiquimod. Sequenced material: peripheral blood mononuclear cells (PBMCs), taken from a glioma patient whose treatment included an IDH1 peptide vaccine. The chain couples TRBV11-2 to TRBJ1-4; possibly TRBD1 for D (6 bases). This receptor was identified in a man between 18 and 29 years old with glioma. Some clones in this sample may be carry-over from other donors' samples. Here the CDR3 DNA reads TGTGCCAGCAGCTTAGAGGGGGGCAGTGCAACTAATGAAAAACTGTTTTTT. Encoded protein: CASSLEGGSATNEKLFF.